This T cell receptor beta chain was obtained from a study of CD4+ T cells in melanoma. Here immunoSEQ multiplex PCR was the method, and the copy in TCRdb shows in-frame clones only, minus some. The data hold under 20,000 clones, with around 69% observed a single time. The CDR3 consists of 14 residues. Germline V CDR1 and CDR2: LNHDA, SQIVND (reference sequence). The V end was cut by 8 bases, the J end by 4 bases, with 16 bases between. The material sequenced was cells from a culture (not recorded whether cultured in vitro). V gene TRBV19 combines with J gene TRBJ2-3, with D possibly being TRBD2 (5 bases). The TCR sequence derives from a human donor with melanoma. CDR3 residues: CASGLRFRADTQYF. The CDR3 DNA follows: TGTGCCAGTGGACTCAGGTTTAGAGCAGATACGCAGTATTTT.